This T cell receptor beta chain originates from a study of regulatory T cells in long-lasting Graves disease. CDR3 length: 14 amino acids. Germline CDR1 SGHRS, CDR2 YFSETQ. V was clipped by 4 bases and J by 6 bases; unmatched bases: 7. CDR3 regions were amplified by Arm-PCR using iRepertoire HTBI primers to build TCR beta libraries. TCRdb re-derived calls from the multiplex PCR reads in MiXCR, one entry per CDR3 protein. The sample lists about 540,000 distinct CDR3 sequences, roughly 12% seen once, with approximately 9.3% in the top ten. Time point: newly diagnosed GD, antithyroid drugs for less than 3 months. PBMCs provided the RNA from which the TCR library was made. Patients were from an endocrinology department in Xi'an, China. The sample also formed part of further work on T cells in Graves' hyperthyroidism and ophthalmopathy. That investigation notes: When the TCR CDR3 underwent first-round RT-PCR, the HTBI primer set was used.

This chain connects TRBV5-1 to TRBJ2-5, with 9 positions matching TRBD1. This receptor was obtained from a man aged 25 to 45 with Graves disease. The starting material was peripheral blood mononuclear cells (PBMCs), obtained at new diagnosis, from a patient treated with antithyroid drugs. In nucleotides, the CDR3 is TGCGCCAGCAGCCTGGGGACAGGGTTCCAGACCCAGTACTTC. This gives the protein CASSLGTGFQTQYF.